Detailed here is one TCR beta chain. A single record per CDR3 protein comes from TCRdb applying MiXCR to the RT-PCR reads. The sample gives approximately 700,000 distinct CDR3 sequences, around a sixth of which show up once; about 9.9% is in the top ten. Trimming took off 5 bases at V and 1 base at J, with 13 bases between the two ends. This CDR3 has 14 amino acids. Germline V gene sequence: CDR1 SGHRS, CDR2 YFSETQ. This specimen belongs to a study of response to subunit inactivated influenza vaccine. The sample in question was PBMCs from blood, obtained 11 to 12 days after vaccination. The chain uses TRBV5-1 and TRBJ2-7, with a tentative D call TRBD1 (5 bases). The sequence was collected from a man in his fifties who received an inactivated influenza vaccine. CDR3 amino acids: CASRPTDSSYEQYF. CDR3 bases: TGCGCCAGCAGACCTACCGACAGTTCCTACGAGCAGTACTTC. The whole variable domain, filled in from reference TRBV5-1 and TRBJ2-7, reads KAGVTQTPRYLIKTRGQQVTLSCSPISGHRSVSWYQQTPGQGLQFLFEYFSETQRNKGNFPGRFSGRQFSNSRSEMNVSTLELGDSALYLCASRPTDSSYEQYFGPGTRLTVT.